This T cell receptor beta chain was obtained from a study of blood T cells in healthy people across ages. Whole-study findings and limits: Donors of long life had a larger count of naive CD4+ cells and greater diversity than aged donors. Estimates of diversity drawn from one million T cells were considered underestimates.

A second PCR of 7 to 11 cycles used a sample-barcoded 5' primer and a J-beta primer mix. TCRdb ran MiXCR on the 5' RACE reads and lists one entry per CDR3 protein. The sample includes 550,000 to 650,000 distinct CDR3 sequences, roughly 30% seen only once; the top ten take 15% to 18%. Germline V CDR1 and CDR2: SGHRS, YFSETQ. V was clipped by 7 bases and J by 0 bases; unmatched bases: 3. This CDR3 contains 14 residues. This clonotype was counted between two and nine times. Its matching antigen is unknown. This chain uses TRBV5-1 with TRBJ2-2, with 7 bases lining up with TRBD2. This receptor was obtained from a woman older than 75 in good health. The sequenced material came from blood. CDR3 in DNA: TGCGCCAGCGGCCGGGAGGCGAACACCGGGGAGCTGTTTTTT. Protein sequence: CASGREANTGELFF.